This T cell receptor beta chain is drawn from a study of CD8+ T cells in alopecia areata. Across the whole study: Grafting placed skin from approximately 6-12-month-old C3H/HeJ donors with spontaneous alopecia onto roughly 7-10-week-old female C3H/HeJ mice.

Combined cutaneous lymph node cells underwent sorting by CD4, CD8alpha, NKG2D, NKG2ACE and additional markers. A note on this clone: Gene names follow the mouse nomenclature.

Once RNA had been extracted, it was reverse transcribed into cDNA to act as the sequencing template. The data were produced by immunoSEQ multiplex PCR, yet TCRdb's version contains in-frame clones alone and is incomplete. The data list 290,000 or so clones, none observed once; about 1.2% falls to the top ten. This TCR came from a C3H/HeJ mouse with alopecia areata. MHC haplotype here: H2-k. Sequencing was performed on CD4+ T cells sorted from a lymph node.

This CDR3 is CASGDDQGTNSDYTF. The sequenced part of the CDR3 DNA is TGTGCCAGCGGTGATGATCAGGGCACAAACTCC. V and J are TRBV13-2 and TRBJ1-2; tentative D call: TRBD1 (5 bases). The read ends 4 residues early relative to the CDR3; the germline J gene fills the gap. The V gene's germline CDR1 is NNHNN and CDR2 SYGAGS (reference sequence). This CDR3 is built from 15 residues. The germline V and J ends were trimmed by 0 bases and 0 bases, with 9 bases remaining between them.